This TCR beta chain is drawn from a study of cytomegalovirus exposure and HLA in healthy donors (dated by TCRdb to between 2016 and 2019). Describing the broader study: In an earlier analysis of some 610 of the donors, under 300 Gb of sequence data and just under 120 million unique TCR beta sequences from about 179 million T cells were reported. Genome-wide SNP genotypes for about 65% of the 666 donors were used in a later genetic analysis, which treated that subset as a discovery cohort. Alongside the repertoire data, information on donor age, sex, ethnicity and CMV serostatus was compiled. The number of typed donors differed by locus: roughly 629-640 for A, B, C, DRB1 and DQB1; some 540 for DQA1; about 600 for DPA1; and 400 to 480 for DPB1. A later analysis re-analyzed previously published TCR beta repertoires from about 600 donors and added high-resolution HLA genotyping to study TCR occurrence patterns. Roughly 5 DR-DQ haplotypes were handled as single units for association and clustering, since linkage in the cohort was strong. All discovery cohort repertoires had been generated on a single sequencing platform. The study combined high-throughput TCR immunosequencing, statistical association of individual TCRs with disease status, and machine learning to predict cytomegalovirus infection status. Both class I and class II loci were covered by HLA typing, at four-digit resolution. Among the roughly 400 genotyped donors, approximately 76% belonged to the genetic ancestry cluster associated with self-reported Caucasian donors. The study aimed to test whether cataloging public T cell receptors could reveal signatures of past pathogen exposure. A separate validation cohort of roughly 130 different subjects was used in addition to the 666-subject first cohort. Approximately 310 gigabases of sequencing data and tens of millions of unique TCR sequences were included in an early release covering about 700 HLA-typed donors. On average, over 200,000 unique TCR beta nucleotide sequences were sequenced per donor among some 420 genotyped donors of the cohort, with 15% to 20% of those sequences being non-productive. An earlier analysis of around 540 of the donors applied high-throughput TCR beta sequencing to assess whether each TCR beta V gene segment acted as functional or pseudogenic. Rather than using new phenotypic data, the later analysis identified candidate immune exposures from TCR beta sequences and from how often those sequences occurred across donors. The study profiled the T cell repertoires of under 700 subjects by immunosequencing and related them to cytomegalovirus serostatus.

Libraries were constructed by the immunoSEQ multiplex PCR assay. A mixture of 60 forward primers for TCR Vbeta segments and 13 reverse primers for TCR Jbeta segments was used in the multiplex PCR. The CDR3 region of rearranged TCR beta genes was amplified from genomic DNA with a multiplex PCR assay. On the Illumina HiSeq System, the amplified TCR beta libraries were sequenced as 87-base-pair reads. The published analysis was carried out like this. Across the 600 to 700 repertoires, a later analysis counted tens of millions of unique TCR beta chains, approximately 12 million of which were shared by at least two donors. To remove PCR and sequencing errors, raw reads were error-corrected and collapsed into unique sequences using a nearest-neighbor algorithm that merged closely related sequences. To assign V, D and J gene segments, CDR3 sequences were aligned to IMGT reference sequences. For a sequence to be retained, a match of at least six nucleotides was required to both a V gene segment and a J gene segment. Rearrangements were called productive when the CDR3 lacked stop codons and stayed in frame with V and J; all others were non-productive. Following IMGT convention, CDR3 was defined as the stretch from the second conserved V-encoded cysteine to the conserved J-encoded phenylalanine. In an earlier analysis of some 550 of the donors, sequences lacking an unambiguous match to a single V gene segment were excluded. An earlier analysis of a few hundred of the donors called V segments functional above 56.7% productive rearrangements and segregating when the between-donor standard deviation exceeded 5%. To diagnose cytomegalovirus status from the catalog of TCR beta chain sequences, a statistical classification framework was built. In a later analysis, V and J genes were assigned by comparing TCR nucleotide sequences against IMGT/GENE-DB human TR gene sequences. The TCRdist pipeline was used in a later analysis to assign CDR3 sequences and most-parsimonious VDJ recombination scenarios. In a later analysis, each TCR beta chain was defined by its CDR3 amino acid sequence together with its V-gene family, and reads lacking a unique V-gene family were excluded. To address suspected cross-contamination and a sequencing artifact, a later analysis removed 592 highly shared, low-generation-probability nucleotide sequences. A later analysis calculated a clonal expansion index for each public chain from normalized within-repertoire ranks of inferred template counts. A later analysis computed generation probabilities with a VDJ recombination model fitted to out-of-frame rearrangements, and checked the results against IGoR. A later analysis scored TCR-TCR, TCR-HLA and TCR-CMV co-occurrence with hypergeometric tests, applying a repertoire-size bias correction to TCR pairs. To estimate false discovery rates, a later analysis permuted the HLA or CMV assignments 20 times. In a later analysis, co-occurring TCRs were grouped using DBSCAN, with TCRdist sequence similarity added in when clustering inside HLA-allele-positive subsets. Co-occurrence clustering excluded repertoires with fewer than 30,000 or more than 120,000 public chains, plus five with anomalous nucleotide sharing. TCRdb's version of the immuneACCESS table is confined to in-frame rearrangements and falls short of the full clone set. An unresolved V gene accounts for under half of the shortfall where checked; the remainder is of unknown origin. V and J calls and clone size are given by that table; D and trimming were obtained from the DNA. The sample table holds roughly 110,000 clones, of which 81% were seen once. 2% to 2.5% of the sample rests with the top ten.

The CDR3, from cysteine to phenylalanine, totals 12 residues. Only the CDR3 part of the read is kept: 36 bases, read in frame from the first base. Looking up the germline V gene yields CDR1 SGDLS and CDR2 YYNGEE. The junction carries 9 bases between V and J, which are trimmed by 4 bases and 8 bases respectively. The paper as a whole reports these results and caveats: In both the original and validation cohorts, the classifier was reported to diagnose cytomegalovirus status with high specificity and sensitivity. Across donors, most TCR sequences were observed very rarely, whereas some public TCRs were present in many individuals. Several of the top co-occurrence clusters appeared to be linked to parvovirus B19, influenza, CMV and Epstein-Barr virus, according to a later analysis. The study listed 164 TCR beta chains as associated with cytomegalovirus. The sequencing pipeline was judged likely to have produced a cluster of highly shared sequence variants as a technical artifact. In vitro tests confirmed that a few of the cytomegalovirus-associated TCR beta chains recognize cytomegalovirus antigens. A later analysis found that HLA-associated TCR beta chains were more clonally expanded and had lower generation probabilities than equally common non-associated chains. In a later analysis, TCR association rates were found to vary across HLA loci, with the most associated TCRs seen for DRB1 alleles and the fewest for HLA-C alleles. In a later analysis, most CMV-associated TCR beta chains were found to appear HLA-restricted, with HLA associations seemingly driven largely by CMV exposure. An earlier analysis of 587 of the donors showed that most TCR beta V segments appeared in productive rearrangements either about 90% or about 30% of the time, which broadly matched IMGT annotations. The authors suggested that the approach could potentially be extended to other disease states and immunological phenotypes. The 87-base-pair reads could not distinguish some IMGT-functional V segments, including TRBV6-2 and TRBV6-3, so those segments were excluded. HLA typing was unavailable for some donors at each locus, so association tests used only the typed subset. A later analysis associated about 17,000 TCR beta sequences with specific HLA alleles at a false discovery rate of 0.05. Linkage disequilibrium might explain the correlated functional status among segregating V segments, but an unknown experimental factor could not be excluded. Only TCR beta chains were sequenced in this cohort, and the absence of alpha or paired-chain data limited detectable features. Because counts were too low, about 15 rarely observed V segments, including chromosome 9 orphons, were left out of the earlier analysis of 500 to 650 of the donors. Sequencing depth was assumed to be roughly uniform across donors in the presence/absence analyses, though that assumption may not hold. A further reported finding was that TCR beta sequences accurately predicted the HLA-A and HLA-B alleles for most subjects in the first cohort. V-gene and J-gene trimming of TCR beta chains was associated with a missense DCLRE1C variant in a later genetic analysis, and the association was replicated in an independent cohort. The only immune exposure information available for the cohort was CMV serostatus. According to a later genetic analysis, donors in an Asian-associated ancestry cluster had fewer N-insertions in productive TCRs than the approximately 670-donor mean. Strong co-occurrence of HLA alleles, especially DR and DQ, made assigning TCR associations to individual alleles difficult.

On this clone: Its recognized antigen is unknown. There are no base qualities to consult, and no much larger clone falls within one base.

The cohort comprised some 700 healthy bone marrow donors. At the time of sampling, all cohort members were nominally healthy, though unrecorded immune exposures were likely present. The donor tested CMV seronegative and was one of the 352 seronegative cohort members. Each donor provided a peripheral blood sample, and peripheral blood mononuclear cells were used for TCR beta sequencing. Genomic DNA was extracted from the blood cell samples with the Qiagen DNeasy Blood Extraction Kit. The rearrangement joined TRBV9 to TRBJ2-2; the D gene is unclear. Sequences were obtained from PBMCs. The TCR was taken from a man younger than 45 in good health and CMV-seronegative. The DNA sequence follows: TGTGCCAGCAGCACATACGGGGGGGAGCTGTTTTTT. Translated, it gives CASSTYGGELFF.